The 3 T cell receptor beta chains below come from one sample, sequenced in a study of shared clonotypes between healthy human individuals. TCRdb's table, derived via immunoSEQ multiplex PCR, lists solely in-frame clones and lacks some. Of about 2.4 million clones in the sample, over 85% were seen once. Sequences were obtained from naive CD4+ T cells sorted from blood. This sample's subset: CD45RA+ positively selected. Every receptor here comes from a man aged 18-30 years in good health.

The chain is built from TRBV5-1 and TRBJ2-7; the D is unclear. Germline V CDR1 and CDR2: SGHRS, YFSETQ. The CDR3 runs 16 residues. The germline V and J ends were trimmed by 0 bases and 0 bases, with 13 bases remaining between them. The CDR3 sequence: CASSLGGPVSSYEQYF. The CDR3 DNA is TGCGCCAGCAGCTTGGGAGGACCCGTCAGCTCCTACGAGCAGTACTTC.

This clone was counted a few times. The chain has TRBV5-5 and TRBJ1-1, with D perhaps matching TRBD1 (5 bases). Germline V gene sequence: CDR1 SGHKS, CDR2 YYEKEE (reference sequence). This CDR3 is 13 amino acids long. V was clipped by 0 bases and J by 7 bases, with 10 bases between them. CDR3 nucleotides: TGTGCCAGCAGCTTGGATTGGGACCTTGAAGCTTTCTTT. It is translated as CASSLDWDLEAFF.

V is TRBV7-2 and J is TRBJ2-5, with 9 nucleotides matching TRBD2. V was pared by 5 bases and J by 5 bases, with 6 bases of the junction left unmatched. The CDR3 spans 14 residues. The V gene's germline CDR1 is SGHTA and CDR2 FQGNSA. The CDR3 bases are TGTGCCAGCAGCAAAGGGACTAGCTATGAGACCCAGTACTTC. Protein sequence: CASSKGTSYETQYF.